Sequencing of this T cell receptor (beta chain) was carried out in a study of T cells after yellow fever vaccination. Study results and limitations: Any FACS-sorted repertoire could hold abundant clonotypes that contaminate it from the bulk population.

Trimming took 3 bases from V and 5 from J, leaving 10 bases between them. The CDR3 totals 14 residues. CDR1 and CDR2 (germline): MGHRA, YSYEKL. This clonotype has at least ten counts. The 5'RACE template-switching step produced TCR cDNA and added a universal primer site and UMIs. Using its own MiXCR run on the 5' RACE reads, TCRdb lists one record per CDR3 protein. The top ten hold approximately 23% of the sample, which has around 88,000 distinct CDR3 sequences, 13% seen once. The V and J genes are TRBV4-1 and TRBJ2-2, with D possibly matching TRBD1 (6 bases). The sample in question was CD8+ T cells not binding an NS4B(214-222) dextramer, sorted from PBMCs, obtained approximately 22 days after the first yellow fever vaccination. The origin of this receptor is a man aged 18 to 35 who received the YFV17D yellow fever vaccine. The CDR3 DNA follows: TGCGCCAGCAGCCAGGGGGCGCGAACCGGGGAGCTGTTTTTT. This sequence encodes CASSQGARTGELFF.